Sequencing of this TCR beta chain was carried out in a study of cytomegalovirus exposure and HLA in healthy donors. Regarding the study as a whole: HLA restriction was apparent for most CMV-associated TCR beta chains in a later analysis. The study reported that TCR beta sequences accurately predicted HLA-A and HLA-B alleles in most subjects. V- and J-gene trimming in TCR beta was tied to a missense DCLRE1C variant by an analysis performed later.

The PCR was carried out with 60 Vbeta primers and 13 Jbeta primers. In the source study's methods: Some 11 million of the approximately 80 million unique TCR beta chains counted in a later analysis were shared. Sequenced by immunoSEQ multiplex PCR; TCRdb stores in-frame clones only, minus some. Clone size and the V and J calls come from that table; the DNA yielded D and trimming. The sample lists some 120,000 clones, 77% occurring once. Details on this clone: Antigen: not known.

Trimming left V 2 bases short and J 5 bases short, with 15 bases between. The CDR3 runs 15 residues. The germline gives CDR1 MNHNS, CDR2 SASEGT. The source of this sequence is a human donor in good health. Material: PBMCs. The J gene is TRBJ2-5, the V gene TRBV6-1; possible D gene TRBD1, 5 bases. CDR3 coding DNA: TGTGCCAGCAGTGAACCTTGGGGCAACGGGGAGACCCAGTACTTC. Protein product: CASSEPWGNGETQYF.